The clone carrying this T cell receptor (beta chain) turned up a few times. The antigen remains undetermined. The data were produced by immunoSEQ multiplex PCR, yet TCRdb's version contains in-frame clones alone and is incomplete. The top ten hold 5% to 7% of the sample, which has under 10,000 clones, 60% to 85% seen once. The data originate from a study of high-grade serous ovarian cancer treatment subgroups. Study as a whole: Samples averaged roughly 15,000 reads and over 6,000 unique TCR beta rearrangements.

The length of the CDR3 is 15 residues. CDR1 and CDR2 from the germline V gene are LNHDA and SQIVND (reference sequence). V was pared by 2 bases and J by 3 bases, with 8 bases between. Study-wide results and caveats: Bulk tumor TCR sequencing gave no spatial information. TCR clonal relatedness correlated positively with neoantigen level.

Tumor tissue was taken before any definitive surgery or chemotherapy was given. The clonotype comes from a human donor with high-grade serous ovarian cancer. This chain joins TRBV19 and TRBJ2-6; unclear D gene. Material: tumor tissue. CDR3 nucleotide sequence: TGTGCCAGTAGTATAAACGGTGATGGGGCCAACGTCCTGACTTTC. Its translation: CASSINGDGANVLTF.